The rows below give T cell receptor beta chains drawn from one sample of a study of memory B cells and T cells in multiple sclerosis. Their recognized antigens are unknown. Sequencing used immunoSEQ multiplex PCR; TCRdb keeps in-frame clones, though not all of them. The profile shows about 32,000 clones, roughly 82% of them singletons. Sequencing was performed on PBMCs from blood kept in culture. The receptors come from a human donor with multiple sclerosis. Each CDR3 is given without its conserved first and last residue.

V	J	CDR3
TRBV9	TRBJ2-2	ASSVVPVAGPTGELF
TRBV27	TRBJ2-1	ASSKGTSGMGWYNEQF
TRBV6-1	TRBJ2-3	ASSEDHTDTQY
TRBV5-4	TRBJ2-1	ASSSSGSYNEQF
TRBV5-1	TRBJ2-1	ASSKTSGGSSYNEQF
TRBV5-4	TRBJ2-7	ASSLRASPYEQY
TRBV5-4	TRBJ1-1	ASSLGPRNTEAF
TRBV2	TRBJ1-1	ASRGDRDTEAF
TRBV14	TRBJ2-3	ASSRAGVTDTQY
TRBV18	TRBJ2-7	ASSYNRGDRGGYEQY
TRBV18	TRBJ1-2	ASSPEFGQQAGYT
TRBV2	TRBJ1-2	ASSVGLGGYYGYT
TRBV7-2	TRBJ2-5	ASSPQGQGEETQY
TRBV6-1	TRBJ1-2	ASSVYRGPSYGYT
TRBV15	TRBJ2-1	ATSRDPPNEQF
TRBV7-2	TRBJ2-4	ASSILAGALLGKNIQY
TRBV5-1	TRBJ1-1	ASSQDRGWNTEAF
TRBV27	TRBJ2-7	ASSSTGISYEQY
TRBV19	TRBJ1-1	ASSPGQANTEAF
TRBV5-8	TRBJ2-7	ASTLPGRTYEQY
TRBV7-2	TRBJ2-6	ASSLAPRGSGANVLT
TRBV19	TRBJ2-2	ASAWSSVVPGELF
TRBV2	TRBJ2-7	ASKKSTGKGSSYEQY
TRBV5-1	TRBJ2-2	ASSFLAGSVNTGELF
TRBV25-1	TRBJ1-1	ASSLDRDTEAF
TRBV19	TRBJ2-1	ASSIKGGRELF
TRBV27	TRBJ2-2	ASSLLGDNTGELF